The source of this T cell receptor beta chain is a study of beta chain features in type 1 diabetes. Losses at the gene ends were 3 bases for V and 12 bases for J; bases not matched to a gene: 4. Germline values: CDR1 SGHTA, CDR2 FQGTGA. CDR3 length: 12 amino acids. Expressed TCRB transcripts were sequenced after all isolated RNA was converted to cDNA. The table came from immunoSEQ multiplex PCR; TCRdb's copy has only in-frame clones and leaves some out. The sample lists 810,000 or so clones, 17% occurring once. Points from the study as a whole: The study found that naive, central memory and Treg TCRB repertoires appeared more similar in patients than in healthy donors.

Turning to this clone: Antigen unknown.

Sequencing used naive CD4+ T cells from blood. The clonotype comes from a woman under 30 in good health. The chain links TRBV7-3 to TRBJ2-1; 8 nucleotides match TRBD1. CDR3 residues: CASSLDRERQFF. In DNA, the CDR3 is TGTGCCAGCAGCTTGGACAGGGAACGGCAGTTCTTC.